The TCR beta chain described here comes from a study of blood T cell repertoires in COVID-19. On the study more broadly: Sites in the United States, Italy and Spain provided acute and convalescent COVID-19 samples. T cells, B-cell-depleted T cells, or PBMCs provided the cDNA or gDNA that served as material.

This clone was picked up one time. This CDR3 contains 14 residues. Germline V gene sequence: CDR1 MNHNS, CDR2 SASEGT. V was cut by 0 bases and J by 9 bases, with 15 bases left in between. In the authors' workflow: Researchers report that nucleated cell counts were estimated from reference gene primer amplification. Clones were sequenced by immunoSEQ multiplex PCR, and TCRdb holds only the in-frame ones, with some missing. V and J calls and clone size follow that table, whereas D and trimming were derived from the DNA. Of fewer than 250,000 clones in the sample, 88% were seen once. The receptor's source is a woman between 55 and 75 years old with acute or convalescent COVID-19. Sequences were obtained from peripheral blood. The chain is built from TRBV6-1 and TRBJ2-7; TRBD2 is a possible D gene (6 bases). CDR3 protein: CASSEAAESGRQYF. The DNA for the CDR3 is TGTGCCAGCAGTGAAGCGGCAGAAAGCGGGCGGCAGTACTTC.